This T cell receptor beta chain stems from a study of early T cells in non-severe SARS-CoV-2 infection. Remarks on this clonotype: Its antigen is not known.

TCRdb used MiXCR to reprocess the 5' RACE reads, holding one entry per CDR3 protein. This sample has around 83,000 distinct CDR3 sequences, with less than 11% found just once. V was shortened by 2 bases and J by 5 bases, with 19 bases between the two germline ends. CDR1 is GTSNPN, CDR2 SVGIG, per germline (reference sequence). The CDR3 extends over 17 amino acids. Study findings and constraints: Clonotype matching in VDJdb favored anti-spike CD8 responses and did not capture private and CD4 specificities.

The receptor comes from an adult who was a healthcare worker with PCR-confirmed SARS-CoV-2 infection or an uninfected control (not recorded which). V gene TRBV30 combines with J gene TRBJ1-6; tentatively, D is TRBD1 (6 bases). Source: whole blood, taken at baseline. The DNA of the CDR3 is TGTGCCTGGAGTAATACGGCAGGGGATCTCCATAATTCACCCCTCCACTTT. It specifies CAWSNTAGDLHNSPLHF.